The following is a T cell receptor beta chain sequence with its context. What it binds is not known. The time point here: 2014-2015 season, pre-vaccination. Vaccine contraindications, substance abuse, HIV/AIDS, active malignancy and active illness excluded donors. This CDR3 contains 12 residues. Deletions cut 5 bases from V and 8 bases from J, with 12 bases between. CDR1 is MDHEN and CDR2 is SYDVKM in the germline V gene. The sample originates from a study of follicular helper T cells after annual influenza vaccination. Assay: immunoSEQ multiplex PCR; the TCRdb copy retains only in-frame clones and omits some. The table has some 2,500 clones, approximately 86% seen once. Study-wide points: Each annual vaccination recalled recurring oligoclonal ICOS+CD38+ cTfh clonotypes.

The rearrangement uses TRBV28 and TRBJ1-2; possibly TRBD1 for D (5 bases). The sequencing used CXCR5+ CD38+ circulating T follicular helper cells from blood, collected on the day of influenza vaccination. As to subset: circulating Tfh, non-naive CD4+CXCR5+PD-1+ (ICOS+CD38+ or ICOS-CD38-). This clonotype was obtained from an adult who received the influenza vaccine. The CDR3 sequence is CASSTRKGGYTF. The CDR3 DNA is TGTGCCAGCAGTACCCGTAAGGGGGGCTACACCTTC.